The clone carrying this T cell receptor beta chain was picked up a small number of times. This entry is derived from a study of T cells after yellow fever vaccination. Trimming removed 4 bases from V and 7 bases from J; junction bases left unmatched: 6. The CDR3 is 14 amino acids. The germline V gene encodes CDR1 SGDLS and CDR2 YYNGEE. TCRdb redid the calling of the 5' RACE reads with MiXCR, one entry per CDR3 protein. The table lists just under 600,000 distinct CDR3 sequences, around an eighth of them singletons, with roughly an eighth in the top ten. This sequence joins TRBV9 and TRBJ2-2; 8 bases agree with TRBD2. This receptor was obtained from a man younger than 40 who received the YFV17D yellow fever vaccine. The sequenced sample was PBMCs, obtained on the day of the yellow fever booster vaccination. CDR3 in amino acids: CASSSGGRNGELFF. CDR3 bases: TGTGCCAGCAGCTCCGGCGGGAGGAACGGGGAGCTGTTTTTT.